This TCR beta chain was found in a study of OX40 agonist ivuxolimab in advanced cancers. Study information: A mean age of around 63 years, range about 20 to 79, was recorded, and approximately 85% were male.

TCRdb's table, derived via immunoSEQ multiplex PCR, lists solely in-frame clones and lacks some. The sample has 80,000 or so clones, around 91% seen once. The trim removed 4 bases at V and 2 bases at J, leaving 4 bases unmatched. Germline CDR1 is SGHTA and CDR2 is FQGTGA. This CDR3 has 16 amino acids. This TCR was recovered from an adult with an advanced solid tumor such as melanoma, head and neck, liver or kidney cancer. The genes are TRBV7-3 and TRBJ2-3; TRBD2 agrees at 12 bases. The specimen was CD4+ or CD8+ T cells sorted from blood, collected in a trial of the OX40 agonist ivuxolimab. CDR3 coding DNA: TGTGCCAGCAGCTCCGGACTAGCGGGGATCACAGATACGCAGTATTTT. Amino acids: CASSSGLAGITDTQYF.